Sequencing of this TCR beta chain was carried out in a study of human T cells and chemical hapten exposure (dated by TCRdb to the early 2020s). As for the study more broadly: For sensitization, 2% DPC in acetone was applied to a roughly 2 cm by roughly 2 cm area of upper inner arm skin. Throughout the approximately 25-week study period, patients were also given weekly therapeutic DPC doses on the scalp. Blood samples were taken from patients before sensitization (week 0) and at 2, 6 and about 24 weeks after DPC sensitization. Nearly 30 alopecia patients provided blood for TCR sequencing at one to four time points (pre-sensitization, 2, 6 and 24 weeks). Libraries were combined into a pool for sequencing, and differences in TCR yield between samples came mainly from small differences in library volumes within the pool. Patch tests used Finn chambers with 0.01% DPC on the upper back, scored after 6 days by International Contact Dermatitis Research Group standards. The patient cohort, mostly female, included alopecia areata with under or over 50% scalp involvement, alopecia totalis and alopecia universalis. The study tracked peripheral blood TCR repertoire changes in vivo during primary and secondary sensitization to the hapten diphenylcyclopropenone (DPC) in alopecia patients.

The library was produced with RACE. The sequencing machine was a NextSeq 500. Library preparation attached unique molecular identifiers to individual cDNA molecules for quantitative, reproducible TCR counting. From each blood RNA sample, both TCR alpha and TCR beta chains were sequenced. Processing in the source paper ran as follows. The median number of TCRs per sample was roughly 100,000, ranging from about 20,000 to 700,000. The Decombinator software suite was used to annotate the V, J and CDR3 of the TCR reads. To make PS versus PT1 abundance plots, every sample was subsampled to the same number of TCRs (28,000). TCRs were defined as expanded if absent before sensitization and observed at least eight times at the 2-week time point. The public reads were reanalyzed by TCRdb: fastp trimming at Q25, MiXCR alignment, in-frame beta chains only. Rows are combined by CDR3 protein, so each entry shows the most common genes and DNA. The V and J calls and clone size are TCRdb's, not the authors'. This sample has around 120,000 distinct CDR3 sequences in its table, and 12% of those were observed once. Of the sample, 1.4% is held by the ten largest clones.

This clonotype has at least ten counts. It lacks a known antigen. There are no base qualities to consult, and no much larger clone falls within one base. Interpreted using the paper, the time point label stands for: patch test 1, 2 weeks after DPC sensitization. Taken with the paper, the label for treatment or condition translates to: therapeutic diphenylcyclopropenone sensitization with weekly scalp DPC. At each patch-test visit, blood was drawn before the patch test was applied. Patients were eligible if aged 18 to 70, diagnosed with alopecia and judged suitable for DPC therapy, and pregnant patients were excluded. Unfractionated whole blood was collected in Tempus Blood RNA tubes, and total RNA was extracted from that blood. On the study overall, not on this receptor specifically: Alopecia, a presumed autoimmune disease, was present in all patients, so the immune response of the patients might differ from that of healthy individuals. A positive correlation was found between the number of PT1 expanded TCRs and patch test score, with significance reached at thresholds 8, 16 and 32 but not 4. DPC sensitization did not change the number of TCRs with a frequency above 1 in 1000, and there was no evidence of changes in global repertoire structure. After repeated subsampling, changes were observed in the strength of the expansion versus patch-test correlation and in the threshold at which the correlation became significant. Expanded TCRs formed significantly more large CDR3 similarity clusters than pre-sensitization or healthy control sets, consistent with antigen-driven responses.

The TCR originated in a woman aged 45-65 years with alopecia areata. Some clones in this sample may be carry-over from other donors' samples. The material was whole blood, obtained in connection with sensitization to the hapten diphenylcyclopropenone (DPC).

The sequenced DNA is TGTGCCACCAGCAGAGTGGCGGGGGTCACCGGGGAGCTGTTTTTT. This encodes CATSRVAGVTGELFF. In this chain, TRBV15 is recombined with TRBJ2-2, with TRBD2 identical over 7 junction bases. From cysteine to phenylalanine, the CDR3 is 15 amino acids long. CDR3 DNA only is kept here, 45 bases in frame from base 1. Per the germline V gene (reference sequence), LNHNV is the CDR1 and YYDKDF is the CDR2. The germline V end is reduced by 1 base and the J end by 4 bases; junction bases left unmatched: 3.